This TCR beta chain was recovered during a study of follicular helper T cells after annual influenza vaccination. The CDR3 spans 17 residues. Looked up from germline, CDR1 is MGHRA and CDR2 is YSYEKL. V lost 4 bases, J lost 2 bases, and 10 bases stayed unmatched. Time point reported: 2015-2016 season, 7 days after influenza vaccination. Sorted blood CD4 subsets were sequenced before and after adults received seasonal inactivated influenza vaccine. Only in-frame clones appear in the TCRdb table, and some are missing; sequencing was by immunoSEQ multiplex PCR. The sample has roughly 10,000 clones; 70% to 90% are singletons.

The chain carries TRBV4-1 and TRBJ2-4; TRBD2 agrees at 8 bases. This TCR derives from an adult who received the influenza vaccine. This material consisted of CXCR5- memory CD4+ T cells sorted from blood, taken 7 days after influenza vaccination. The CDR3 region is CASSLPRGGRTKNIQYF. As DNA, the CDR3 is TGCGCCAGCAGCCTCCCTCGGGGGGGTCGAACCAAAAACATTCAGTACTTC.